These 15 T cell receptor beta chains were all obtained from the same sample, sequenced in a study of cytomegalovirus exposure and HLA in healthy donors. PCR used 60 Vbeta primers and 13 Jbeta primers. The data were produced by immunoSEQ multiplex PCR, yet TCRdb's version contains in-frame clones alone and is incomplete. This repertoire shows 210,000 or so clones, about 89% found once; its top ten account for 1%. Material for sequencing was PBMCs. Receptor source: a woman between 18 and 30 years old in good health and CMV-seronegative.

CDR3 loop: CASSSGLGAGEQFF. CDR3 DNA: TGTGCCAGTAGCTCGGGACTAGGAGCGGGTGAGCAGTTCTTC. The rearrangement uses TRBV19 and TRBJ2-1; the match to TRBD2 covers 8 bases. Germline CDR1 reads LNHDA; CDR2 reads SQIVND (reference sequence). V lost 6 bases and J lost 9; bases outside the gene matches: 10. This CDR3 region has 14 residues.

This sequence joins TRBV5-5 and TRBJ2-7; D might be TRBD1 (5 bases). V lost 3 bases to trimming and J lost 3 bases, with 19 bases between them. This CDR3 has 16 amino acids. Germline V gives CDR1 SGHKS, CDR2 YYEKEE (reference sequence). CDR3 coding DNA: TGTGCCAGCAGCTCGGGTGTTCGCCAGGGTCTCTACGAGCAGTACTTC. Translated: CASSSGVRQGLYEQYF.

This chain uses TRBV29-1 with TRBJ1-1, with TRBD1 identical over 12 bases. This CDR3 has 15 residues. The V gene's germline CDR1 is SQVTM and CDR2 ANQGSEA. V lost 8 bases to trimming and J lost 8 bases; unmatched junction nucleotides: 15. In DNA form, the CDR3 reads TGCAGCATAACCGGGACAGGGGGCCGCGCTAGGGAAGCTTTCTTT. It encodes CSITGTGGRAREAFF.

The chain links TRBV2 to TRBJ1-1, with 7 nucleotides matching TRBD1. V trimming: 6 bases; J trimming: 3 bases; junction bases outside the gene matches: 10. CDR1 and CDR2 from the germline V gene are SNHLY and FYNNEI. The CDR3 sequence is 15 residues long. The DNA for the CDR3 is TGTGCCAGCAGCTACGACAGGGTCCTGGACACTGAAGCTTTCTTT. It is translated as CASSYDRVLDTEAFF.

The V gene is TRBV7-9, the J gene TRBJ1-2, with no clear D. V gave up 6 bases and J gave up 4 bases, with 9 bases separating them. The CDR3 covers 12 residues. Germline loops: CDR1 SEHNR, CDR2 FQNEAQ (reference sequence). CDR3 sequence: CASRIGVYGYTF. The CDR3, as DNA: TGTGCCAGCAGGATCGGGGTCTATGGCTACACCTTC.

This clone was counted once. CDR3 DNA sequence: TGTGCCAGCAGCTCCAGGGGGCATAGCTATGGCTACACCTTC. Protein product: CASSSRGHSYGYTF. V and J are TRBV7-9 and TRBJ1-2; 8 positions agree with TRBD1. With 4 bases clipped from V and 4 bases from J, the junction kept 5 bases outside the gene matches. The germline V gene encodes CDR1 SEHNR and CDR2 FQNEAQ (reference sequence). The CDR3 runs to 14 residues.

The gene calls are TRBV2 and TRBJ1-2; D may be TRBD1 (6 bases). The CDR3 extends over 15 amino acids. Germline CDR1 and CDR2: SNHLY and FYNNEI. Trimming cost V 1 base and J 0 bases, with 9 bases left between them. CDR3 nucleotides: TGTGCCAGCAGTGAAGGAGGGGGTACTAACTATGGCTACACCTTC. It encodes CASSEGGGTNYGYTF.

This chain connects TRBV7-2 to TRBJ2-3, with D perhaps TRBD2 (5 bases). There are 14 residues in the CDR3. The germline CDR1 and CDR2 sequences are SGHTA and FQGNSA. Trimming stripped 1 base from V and 4 bases from J, with 9 bases between. The CDR3 DNA follows: TGTGCCAGCAGCTTAGGCGCGCGGGCAGATACGCAGTATTTT. Its translation is CASSLGARADTQYF.

The chain employs TRBV7-9 and TRBJ1-1; D perhaps matches TRBD1 (5 bases). The CDR3 has 13 residues. CDR1 and CDR2 from the germline V gene are SEHNR and FQNEAQ (reference sequence). V lost 8 bases to trimming and J lost 3 bases, with 13 bases between them. CDR3 bases: TGTGCCAGCTCCCGCAGGGCGGACACTGAAGCTTTCTTT. Translated: CASSRRADTEAFF.

The chain is built from TRBV7-2 and TRBJ2-3; 7 bases align to TRBD2. Per germline, CDR1 SGHTA and CDR2 FQGNSA. Trimming took 3 bases from V and 11 from J; bases not matched to a gene: 14. This CDR3 is built from 15 residues. As DNA, the CDR3 is TGTGCCAGCAGCTTTACTAGCGTGGGCACAGTCTTGCAGTATTTT. This translates into CASSFTSVGTVLQYF.

The CDR3, as DNA: TGTGCCAGCAGCTCCTCCGTAGCGGGGAACACCGGGGAGCTGTTTTTT. This translates into CASSSSVAGNTGELFF. The rearrangement joins TRBV7-8 to TRBJ2-2, with 7 bases aligning to TRBD2. Looked up from germline, CDR1 is SGHVS and CDR2 is FQNEAQ. Unmatched junction bases numbered 6, after V lost 4 bases and J lost 1 base. This CDR3 has 16 residues. The full variable domain, in which reference TRBV7-8 and TRBJ2-2 provide the parts outside the CDR3, is GAGVSQSPRYKVAKRGQDVALRCDPISGHVSLFWYQQALGQGPEFLTYFQNEAQLDKSGLPSDRFFAERPEGSVSTLKIQRTQQEDSAVYLCASSSSVAGNTGELFFGEGSRLTVL.

This clone was counted once. The chain recombines TRBV10-3 with TRBJ1-2, with TRBD1 matching over 11 bases. Germline-derived CDR1 and CDR2 are ENHRY and SYGVKD. This CDR3 has 16 residues. V lost 4 bases to trimming and J lost 4 bases; unmatched junction nucleotides: 8. The CDR3 sequence: CAISVRTGGLGYGYTF. The CDR3 nucleotides read TGTGCCATCAGTGTAAGGACAGGGGGCTTGGGCTATGGCTACACCTTC.

The chain carries TRBV11-2 and TRBJ2-7, with TRBD2 matching over 7 bases. CDR1 and CDR2 (germline): SGHAT, FQNNGV. The CDR3 length is 14 residues. The junction had 4 bases not matched to a gene; V was cut back by 2 bases and J by 3 bases. CDR3 sequence reads: CASSLREGNYEQYF. The DNA of the CDR3 is TGTGCCAGCAGCTTAAGGGAGGGAAACTACGAGCAGTACTTC.

The rearrangement uses TRBV5-6 and TRBJ2-1, with TRBD2 matching over 9 bases. Germline loops: CDR1 SGHDT, CDR2 YYEEEE. This CDR3 spans 14 amino acids. With 1 base clipped from V and 9 bases from J, the junction kept 5 bases outside the gene matches. As DNA, the CDR3 is TGTGCCAGCAGCTTGTTGCGGGGGGGCTCTGAGCAGTTCTTC. Its translation is CASSLLRGGSEQFF.

V usage is TRBV7-2 and J usage is TRBJ2-7; TRBD2 agrees at 12 bases. The trim removed 0 bases at V and 3 bases at J, leaving 12 bases unmatched. The CDR3 totals 19 residues. The germline gives CDR1 SGHTA, CDR2 FQGNSA. The CDR3 DNA follows: TGTGCCAGCAGCTTAGCGGTATCCGGGACTAGCGGGCCGAGCTACGAGCAGTACTTC. As protein: CASSLAVSGTSGPSYEQYF.